The 31 T cell receptor beta chains in this list originate from one sample, sequenced in a study of blood T cell repertoires in COVID-19. Using immunoSEQ multiplex PCR, the repertoire was profiled, and TCRdb retains in-frame clones only, with some absent. The data show some 83,000 clones, roughly four fifths seen once. The sample comprised peripheral blood. The source of these receptors is a human donor in a cohort sampled during active COVID-19.

The chain is built from TRBV5-1 and TRBJ2-7, with a weak D call TRBD1 (6 bases). V dropped 4 bases and J dropped 4 bases, with 12 bases sitting between them. The CDR3 has 13 residues. The germline gives CDR1 SGHRS, CDR2 YFSETQ. CDR3 nucleotide sequence: TGCGCCAGCAGCCCCTTACAGGGTTACGAGCAGTACTTC. Translation gives CASSPLQGYEQYF.

J is TRBJ2-7 and V is TRBV18; 12 nucleotides align to TRBD1. CDR1 KGHSH and CDR2 LQKENI come from the germline V gene. The CDR3 is 15 amino acids. V was pared by 6 bases and J by 8 bases, with 11 bases of the junction left unmatched. The DNA of the CDR3 is TGTGCCAGCTCCCTCGGCCGGGACAGGGGGCGTCAGCAGTACTTC. Its protein is CASSLGRDRGRQQYF.

The V gene is TRBV7-2, the J gene TRBJ2-2; 7 nucleotides line up with TRBD1. V lost 2 bases to trimming and J lost 1 base; unmatched junction nucleotides: 7. Per germline, CDR1 SGHTA and CDR2 FQGNSA. The CDR3 loop spans 17 amino acids. For the CDR3, the DNA is TGTGCCAGCAGCTTAAGTTTGTGGACAGGGAACACCGGGGAGCTGTTTTTT. Translated: CASSLSLWTGNTGELFF.

The chain is built from TRBV6-6 and TRBJ2-3; 8 bases are shared with TRBD2. The germline gives CDR1 MNHNY, CDR2 SVGAGI (reference sequence). This CDR3 comprises 16 residues. V shed 0 bases, J shed 0 bases, and the junction held 2 bases outside the gene matches. The DNA for the CDR3 is TGTGCCAGCAGTTACTCCGGGAGGGGTAGCACAGATACGCAGTATTTT. Translated, it gives CASSYSGRGSTDTQYF.

This clone was seen a single time. This rearrangement joins TRBV29-1 to TRBJ1-1; 7 bases are a match to TRBD1. The CDR3 is 15 residues long. The V gene end was trimmed by 3 bases and the J gene end by 3 bases; junction bases not matched to a gene: 10. Germline V lookup: CDR1 SQVTM, CDR2 ANQGSEA. The CDR3 region is CSVEGVRGTHTEAFF. As DNA, the CDR3 is TGCAGCGTTGAGGGAGTCAGGGGGACCCACACTGAAGCTTTCTTT.

The J gene is TRBJ1-6, the V gene TRBV6-1; D may be TRBD1 (5 bases). V dropped 1 base and J dropped 10 bases, with 14 bases sitting between them. Germline V gene sequence: CDR1 MNHNS, CDR2 SASEGT. The CDR3 loop spans 15 amino acids. In nucleotides, the CDR3 is TGTGCCAGCAGTGAAGTAACAGGATGGAACTCACCCCTCCACTTT. Translation gives CASSEVTGWNSPLHF.

The table lists this clone with a few counts. The chain links TRBV19 to TRBJ1-5, with a weak D call TRBD1 (6 bases). Germline V CDR1 and CDR2: LNHDA, SQIVND (reference sequence). The CDR3 is 15 amino acids. V shed 6 bases and J shed 0 bases, with 12 bases lying between them. DNA of the CDR3: TGTGCCAGTAGACAAACAGGGTCTAGCAATCAGCCCCAGCATTTT. Amino acids: CASRQTGSSNQPQHF.

The chain combines TRBV23-1 with TRBJ2-5, with 9 bases lining up with TRBD2. TRBV23-1 is sorted into the ORF group, with uncertain function. V lost 4 bases to trimming and J lost 9 bases; unmatched junction nucleotides: 12. CDR3 length equals 15 residues. The CDR3 nucleotides read TGCGCCAGCAGTCCCCGGACTAGCGAGCAGGGGGCCCAGTACTTC. Its translation: CASSPRTSEQGAQYF.

The chain couples TRBV30 to TRBJ1-6, with D unresolved. From germline, CDR1 is GTSNPN and CDR2 SVGIG (reference sequence). V was cut by 0 bases and J by 6 bases, with 6 bases left in between. The CDR3 runs to 13 residues. The CDR3 nucleotides are TGTGCCTGGAGTGTGTGGGCTAATTCACCCCTCCACTTT. This sequence encodes CAWSVWANSPLHF.

J is TRBJ2-7 and V is TRBV27; TRBD1 aligns across 8 bases. This CDR3 is 16 amino acids long. Trimming removed 3 bases from V and 4 bases from J; junction bases left unmatched: 11. Germline values: CDR1 MNHEY, CDR2 SMNVEV (reference sequence). The CDR3 sequence: CASSFITGGFGYEQYF. For the CDR3, the DNA is TGTGCCAGCAGTTTCATAACAGGGGGTTTTGGTTACGAGCAGTACTTC.

This clone came up once. J is TRBJ2-7 and V is TRBV19, with D maybe TRBD1 (6 bases). In germline, CDR1 is LNHDA, CDR2 SQIVND (reference sequence). There are 16 residues in the CDR3. Trimming shortened V by 3 bases and J by 5 bases, and 20 bases separated the two germline ends. As DNA, the CDR3 is TGTGCCAGTAGTATTCGACACGACAGGCCAGGTGACGAGCAGTACTTC. Its protein product is CASSIRHDRPGDEQYF.

The chain carries TRBV14 and TRBJ2-7; perhaps TRBD1 as D (6 bases). V was clipped by 0 bases and J by 3 bases, with 9 bases between them. Germline V gene lookup returns CDR1 SGHDN and CDR2 FVKESK. This CDR3 contains 14 residues. CDR3 DNA: TGTGCCAGCAGCCAAGAAGGGGGTTACTACGAGCAGTACTTC. Translated, it gives CASSQEGGYYEQYF.

This clone was counted a single time. The chain links TRBV6-4 to TRBJ2-7; the D is unclear. Germline CDR1 is MRHNA and CDR2 is SNTAGT. The CDR3 extends over 13 amino acids. V was trimmed by 2 bases and J by 4 bases, leaving 9 bases between them. The CDR3 sequence: CASSDPLPYEQYF. CDR3 DNA: TGTGCCAGCAGTGACCCACTGCCTTACGAGCAGTACTTC.

The chain links TRBV5-4 to TRBJ1-1; D is possibly TRBD1 (6 bases). V was clipped by 4 bases and J by 1 base, with 11 bases between them. This CDR3 spans 14 amino acids. Germline CDR1 reads SGHNT; CDR2 reads YYREEE (reference sequence). The CDR3 nucleotides are TGTGCCAGCAGCACCGGGACATCGAACACTGAAGCTTTCTTT. This encodes CASSTGTSNTEAFF.

J is TRBJ2-6 and V is TRBV24-1, with 10 bases identical to TRBD2. CDR1 and CDR2 from the germline V gene are KGHDR and SFDVKD. This CDR3 is 17 amino acids long. The J segment lost 4 bases and the V segment lost 3 bases, leaving 5 bases of the junction unmatched. In DNA, the CDR3 is TGTGCCACCAGTGATCCAGCGGGGGGGCCCGGGGCCAACGTCCTGACTTTC. Translating gives CATSDPAGGPGANVLTF.

This chain connects TRBV21-1 to TRBJ1-2; TRBD1 is the table's D call, not checked against the DNA. TRBV21-1 is termed a pseudogene. The CDR3 totals 15 residues. This CDR3 reads CASSKRATGGVGYTF. In DNA, the CDR3 is TGTGCCAGCAGCAAAAGGGCGACAGGGGGCGTTGGCTACACCTTC.

This chain uses TRBV9 with TRBJ1-6; no clear D gene. Trimming stripped 4 bases from V and 10 bases from J, with 18 bases between. Germline values: CDR1 SGDLS, CDR2 YYNGEE. The CDR3 loop spans 15 amino acids. The CDR3 DNA reads as TGTGCCAGCAGCCCCCTCCCGGACTCGGGGTCACCCCTCCACTTT. Its protein product is CASSPLPDSGSPLHF.

This clone was seen once. V gene TRBV29-1 combines with J gene TRBJ2-1; D may match TRBD1 or TRBD2 (6 bases each). Germline V gene sequence: CDR1 SQVTM, CDR2 ANQGSEA. V gave up 7 bases and J gave up 0 bases, with 16 bases separating them. The CDR3 spans 15 residues. The CDR3 sequence: CSGEGGKDSYNEQFF. The DNA for the CDR3 is TGCAGCGGTGAGGGGGGAAAAGACTCCTACAATGAGCAGTTCTTC.

For this clone: A junction end diverges from the germline sequence, so it may reflect a read error. The gene calls are TRBV11-2 and TRBJ2-5; D is possibly TRBD2 (6 bases). This CDR3 contains 14 residues. Germline V gives CDR1 SGHAT, CDR2 FQNNGV. The CDR3 DNA reads TGTGCCAGCAGCATAAGCGGGCATTATGAGAGCCAGTACTTC. It encodes CASSISGHYESQYF.

V and J are TRBV7-6 and TRBJ2-7; D is possibly TRBD1 (6 bases). Trimming took 2 bases from V and 6 from J, leaving 14 bases between them. The CDR3 loop spans 14 amino acids. Germline V lookup: CDR1 SGHVS, CDR2 FNYEAQ. CDR3 sequence reads: CASSLLDSGAEQYF. The CDR3 DNA reads TGTGCCAGCAGCTTATTGGACAGTGGGGCCGAGCAGTACTTC.

The chain couples TRBV10-3 to TRBJ2-1; 9 positions agree with TRBD2. CDR1 and CDR2 (germline): ENHRY, SYGVKD. The CDR3 contains 15 residues. V shed 4 bases and J 9 bases; nucleotides not matched to a gene: 10. CDR3 protein: CAISAGLAGVSEQFF. The DNA for the CDR3 is TGTGCCATCAGTGCGGGACTAGCAGGGGTGAGTGAGCAGTTCTTC.

The genes are TRBV28 and TRBJ2-3; TRBD1 aligns across 8 bases. This CDR3 contains 15 residues. J was trimmed by 2 bases and V by 4 bases; bases with no gene match: 5. Looked up from germline, CDR1 is MDHEN and CDR2 is SYDVKM. CDR3 region: CASSYGTGFTDTQYF. The CDR3 DNA is TGTGCCAGCAGTTACGGGACAGGCTTCACAGATACGCAGTATTTT.

The J gene is TRBJ2-7, the V gene TRBV5-6; weak D call: TRBD1 (7 bases). Germline V gene sequence: CDR1 SGHDT, CDR2 YYEEEE. This CDR3 is built from 13 residues. V was trimmed by 3 bases and J by 12 bases, leaving 19 bases between them. For the CDR3, the DNA is TGTGCCAGCAGCTACGGGACAGAGACTAGGCCGTACTTC. Protein sequence: CASSYGTETRPYF.

The V call is TRBV5-1, the J call TRBJ2-3, with 8 bases aligning to TRBD1. Germline V gene sequence: CDR1 SGHRS, CDR2 YFSETQ. V shed 0 bases and J 4 bases; nucleotides not matched to a gene: 1. The CDR3 covers 14 residues. The DNA for the CDR3 is TGCGCCAGCAGCTTGGTGACAGGGGCAGATACGCAGTATTTT. Residues: CASSLVTGADTQYF.

This clone appeared a few times. The chain couples TRBV6-5 to TRBJ2-7; 7 bases fit TRBD2. The CDR3 has 15 residues. The trim removed 0 bases at V and 2 bases at J, leaving 4 bases unmatched. Per germline, CDR1 MNHEY and CDR2 SVGAGI. The CDR3 region is CASSYSGGMPYEQYF. In DNA, the CDR3 is TGTGCCAGCAGTTACTCCGGGGGGATGCCCTACGAGCAGTACTTC.

The chain links TRBV5-1 to TRBJ1-1, with 10 bases fitting TRBD1. V shed 5 bases, J shed 5 bases, and the junction held 18 bases outside the gene matches. CDR1 and CDR2 (germline): SGHRS, YFSETQ. The CDR3 length is 18 residues. DNA of the CDR3: TGCGCCAGCAGGTCCTACCCGGGACAGGGGATCTTGGAGACTGAAGCTTTCTTT. This sequence encodes CASRSYPGQGILETEAFF.

The chain is built from TRBV2 and TRBJ2-7; 7 nucleotides line up with TRBD1. V shed 6 bases, J shed 5 bases, and the junction held 13 bases outside the gene matches. CDR1 is SNHLY, CDR2 FYNNEI, per germline. The CDR3 loop spans 15 amino acids. The CDR3 DNA reads as TGTGCCAGCAGGGACTGGACAGGTTTCGTGAACGAGCAGTACTTC. Its protein is CASRDWTGFVNEQYF. The whole variable domain, remainder taken from reference TRBV2 and TRBJ2-7, is EPEVTQTPSHQVTQMGQEVILRCVPISNHLYFYWYRQILGQKVEFLVSFYNNEISEKSEIFDDQFSVERPDGSNFTLKIRSTKLEDSAMYFCASRDWTGFVNEQYFGPGTRLTVT.

The chain recombines TRBV7-8 with TRBJ1-3, with 7 positions matching TRBD1. The CDR3 spans 15 residues. CDR1 SGHVS and CDR2 FQNEAQ come from the germline V gene. The J segment lost 2 bases and the V segment lost 4 bases, leaving 5 bases of the junction unmatched. The CDR3 DNA sequence: TGTGCCAGCAGCTCCGGGACAGTGACTGGAAACACCATATATTTT. Its protein product is CASSSGTVTGNTIYF.

The chain carries TRBV2 and TRBJ2-1; TRBD2 agrees at 8 bases. The J segment lost 9 bases and the V segment lost 6 bases, leaving 13 bases of the junction unmatched. The CDR3 consists of 15 residues. Per the germline V gene, CDR1 is SNHLY and CDR2 is FYNNEI. DNA for the CDR3: TGTGCCAGCAGCCCGGGACTAGGCGTCTGGGGTGAGCAGTTCTTC. It yields the protein CASSPGLGVWGEQFF.

A note on this clone: At the DNA level, this CDR3 is encoded by other sequences in the same sample as well. The V gene is TRBV7-9, the J gene TRBJ1-3; no reliable D call. The CDR3 extends over 14 amino acids. Trimming pared 2 bases from V and 0 bases from J, leaving 5 bases between. Germline loops: CDR1 SEHNR, CDR2 FQNEAQ (reference sequence). In nucleotides, the CDR3 is TGTGCCAGCAGCTTAACGGTCTCTGGAAACACCATATATTTT. Its protein is CASSLTVSGNTIYF.

V is TRBV20-1 and J is TRBJ1-4; D possibly corresponds to TRBD1 (6 bases). The V end was cut by 3 bases, the J end by 6 bases, with 11 bases between. This CDR3 has 13 residues. Germline V CDR1 and CDR2: DFQATT, SNEGSKA (reference sequence). As DNA, the CDR3 is TGCAGTGCTAGTGAGGACAGACATGAAAAACTGTTTTTT. Amino acid sequence: CSASEDRHEKLFF.